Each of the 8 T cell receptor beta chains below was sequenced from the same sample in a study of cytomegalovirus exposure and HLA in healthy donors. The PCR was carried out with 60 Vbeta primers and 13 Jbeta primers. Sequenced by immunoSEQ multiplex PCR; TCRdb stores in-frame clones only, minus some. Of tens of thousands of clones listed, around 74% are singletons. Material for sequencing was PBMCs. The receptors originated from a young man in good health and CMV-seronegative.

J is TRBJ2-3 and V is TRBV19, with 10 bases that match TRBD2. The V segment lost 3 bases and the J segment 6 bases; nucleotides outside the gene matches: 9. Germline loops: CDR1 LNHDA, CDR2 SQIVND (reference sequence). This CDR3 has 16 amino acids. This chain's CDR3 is CASSMSAVSGRDTQYF. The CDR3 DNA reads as TGTGCCAGTAGTATGTCAGCGGTTAGCGGGAGGGATACGCAGTATTTT.

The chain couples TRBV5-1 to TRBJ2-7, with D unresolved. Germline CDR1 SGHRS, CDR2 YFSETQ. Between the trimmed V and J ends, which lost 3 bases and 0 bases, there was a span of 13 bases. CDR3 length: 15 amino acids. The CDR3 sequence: CASSWSAQPSYEQYF. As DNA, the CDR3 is TGCGCCAGCAGCTGGAGTGCGCAACCCTCCTACGAGCAGTACTTC.

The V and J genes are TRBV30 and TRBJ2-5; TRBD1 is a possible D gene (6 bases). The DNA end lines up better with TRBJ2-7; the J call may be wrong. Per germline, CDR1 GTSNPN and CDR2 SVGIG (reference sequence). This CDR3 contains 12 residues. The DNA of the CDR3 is TGTGCCTGTAAACAGGGTACCTACGAGCAGTACTTC. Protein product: CACKQGTYEQYF.

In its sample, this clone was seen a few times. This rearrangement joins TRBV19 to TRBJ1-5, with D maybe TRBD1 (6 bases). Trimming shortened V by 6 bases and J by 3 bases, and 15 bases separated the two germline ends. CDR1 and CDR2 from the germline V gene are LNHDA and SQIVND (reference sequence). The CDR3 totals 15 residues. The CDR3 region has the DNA TGTGCCAGTAGGGGAACAGGGCAGTTCAATCAGCCCCAGCATTTT. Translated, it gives CASRGTGQFNQPQHF.

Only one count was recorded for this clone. DNA for the CDR3: TGTGCCAGCAGTTATAGGGGTGACACTGAAGCTTTCTTT. It encodes CASSYRGDTEAFF. The rearrangement uses TRBV27 and TRBJ1-1; tentatively, D is TRBD1 (5 bases). The CDR3 consists of 13 residues. The V end lost 4 bases, the J end lost 3 bases, and 9 bases lay between the germline ends. Germline loops: CDR1 MNHEY, CDR2 SMNVEV (reference sequence).

CDR3 sequence: CASSQGAAGMYNEQFF. The DNA for the CDR3 is TGTGCCAGCAGCCAAGGCGCGGCGGGAATGTACAATGAGCAGTTCTTC. V and J are TRBV4-2 and TRBJ2-1; tentatively, D is TRBD2 (6 bases). In germline, CDR1 is LGHNA, CDR2 YNFKEQ. The V gene lost 1 base and the J gene lost 4 bases, with 14 bases spanning the gap. The CDR3 has 16 residues.

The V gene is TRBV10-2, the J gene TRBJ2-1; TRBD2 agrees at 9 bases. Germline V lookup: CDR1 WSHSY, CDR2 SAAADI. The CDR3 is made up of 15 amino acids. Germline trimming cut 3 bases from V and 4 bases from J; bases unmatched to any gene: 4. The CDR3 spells CASSDRGLAYNEQFF. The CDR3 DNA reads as TGCGCCAGCAGTGACCGAGGACTAGCGTACAATGAGCAGTTCTTC.

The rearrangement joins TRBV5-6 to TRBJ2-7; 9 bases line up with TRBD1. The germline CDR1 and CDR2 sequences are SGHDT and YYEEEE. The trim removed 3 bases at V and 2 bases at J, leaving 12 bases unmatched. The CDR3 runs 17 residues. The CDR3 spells CASSYRDRAVNTYEQYF. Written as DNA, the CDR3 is TGTGCCAGCAGCTACCGGGACAGGGCCGTGAACACCTACGAGCAGTACTTC. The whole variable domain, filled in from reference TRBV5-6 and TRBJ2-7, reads DAGVTQSPTHLIKTRGQQVTLRCSPKSGHDTVSWYQQALGQGPQFIFQYYEEEERQRGNFPDRFSGHQFPNYSSELNVNALLLGDSALYLCASSYRDRAVNTYEQYFGPGTRLTVT.